This T cell receptor beta chain was observed in a study of cytomegalovirus exposure and HLA in healthy donors. The study, taken as a whole, reports: Among the sequence variants, a highly shared cluster was likely an artifact of sequencing.

60 Vbeta and 13 Jbeta primers were used in PCR. Profiling relied on immunoSEQ multiplex PCR, and the TCRdb table lists in-frame clones only, not all of them. The sample has about 160,000 clones, and its top ten clones hold 2.1%. Of note for this clone: The antigen remains unidentified.

Sequenced material: PBMCs. The receptor comes from a young man in good health and CMV-seronegative.

The CDR3 DNA reads as TGTGCCAGCTCGACAGGGGGCGGTGAAAAACTGTTTTTT. Protein: CASSTGGGEKLFF. The chain links TRBV6-4 to TRBJ1-4; the match to TRBD1 covers 10 bases. With V trimmed by 8 bases and J by 7 bases, 4 bases remained unmatched. CDR1 and CDR2 (germline): MRHNA, SNTAGT. CDR3 length equals 13 residues.